These 12 T cell receptor beta chains were sequenced from one sample in a study of blood T cell repertoires in COVID-19. The table came from immunoSEQ multiplex PCR; TCRdb's copy has only in-frame clones and leaves some out. The sample includes over 100,000 clones, approximately 86% of them seen just once. The sample comprised peripheral blood. The receptors derive from a woman aged 70-85 years with COVID-19, enrolled during active disease.

This clone occurred once. The rearrangement joins TRBV3-1 (or the pseudogene TRBV3-2) to TRBJ2-2; D ambiguous. This CDR3 spans 14 amino acids. Looked up from germline, CDR1 is LGHDT and CDR2 is YNNKEL (reference sequence). Trimming took off 2 bases at V and 6 bases at J, with 10 bases between the two ends. The chain's CDR3 is CASSQPSEAGELFF. Written as DNA, the CDR3 is TGTGCCAGCAGCCAACCCAGTGAGGCCGGGGAGCTGTTTTTT.

This rearrangement joins TRBV23-1 to TRBJ2-1; TRBD2 is a possible D gene (5 bases). TRBV23-1 is recorded as an ORF, its role being uncertain. The length of the CDR3 is 19 residues. V dropped 6 bases and J dropped 2 bases, with 26 bases sitting between them. In DNA, the CDR3 is TGCGCCAGCAGCCTCCTGCTGCTGTCGAGCCGAGCGGCCTACAATGAGCAGTTCTTC. Amino acids: CASSLLLLSSRAAYNEQFF.

The CDR3 is CASSLLQGGNQPQHF. CDR3 DNA: TGTGCCAGCAGTTTATTACAGGGAGGCAATCAGCCCCAGCATTTT. The V gene is TRBV28, the J gene TRBJ1-5; TRBD1 might be the D (6 bases). CDR1 is MDHEN, CDR2 SYDVKM, per germline. The CDR3 sequence is 15 residues long. Trimming pared 1 base from V and 2 bases from J, leaving 9 bases between.

V is TRBV6-1 and J is TRBJ2-3; possibly TRBD2 for D (5 bases). The CDR3 loop spans 13 amino acids. Germline values: CDR1 MNHNS, CDR2 SASEGT. Trimming shortened V by 2 bases and J by 5 bases, and 8 bases separated the two germline ends. The CDR3 region has the DNA TGTGCCAGCAGTGAACGGAGGTTAGATACGCAGTATTTT. It codes for CASSERRLDTQYF.

The gene calls are TRBV7-9 and TRBJ1-5; no firm D call. The CDR3 is 13 residues long. The germline V and J ends were trimmed by 2 bases and 2 bases, with 4 bases remaining between them. Germline V lookup: CDR1 SEHNR, CDR2 FQNEAQ (reference sequence). This CDR3 is CASSLRGNQPQHF. The CDR3 region has the DNA TGTGCCAGCAGCTTACGGGGCAATCAGCCCCAGCATTTT.

The chain is built from TRBV30 and TRBJ2-7; D may be TRBD1 (6 bases). The ends were cut back, 5 bases at V and 3 bases at J, with 11 bases in the middle. The CDR3 length is 12 residues. The germline gives CDR1 GTSNPN, CDR2 SVGIG (reference sequence). CDR3 amino acids: CAWGTGYYEQYF. CDR3 coding DNA: TGTGCCTGGGGAACAGGGTACTACGAGCAGTACTTC.

Note on this clone: Other DNA sequences of this sample code for an identical CDR3. The rearrangement links TRBV28 to TRBJ2-5; the D gene is possibly TRBD1 (6 bases). The length of the CDR3 is 13 residues. Germline V gene data show CDR1 as MDHEN and CDR2 as SYDVKM. V gave up 6 bases and J gave up 4 bases, with 12 bases separating them. The CDR3 sequence: CASRSTGLETQYF. The CDR3 region has the DNA TGTGCCAGCAGGTCAACAGGGTTAGAGACCCAGTACTTC.

DNA for the CDR3: TGTGCCAGTAGTAATAGTCGGTTCGGGAATTCACCCCTCCACTTT. This encodes CASSNSRFGNSPLHF. The chain carries TRBV19 and TRBJ1-6; the D is unclear. The CDR3 spans 15 residues. Germline CDR1 and CDR2: LNHDA and SQIVND (reference sequence). V shed 4 bases and J shed 7 bases, with 14 bases lying between them.

The gene calls are TRBV29-1 and TRBJ1-1; D is unresolved. The CDR3 runs to 11 residues. V lost 7 bases and J lost 6, with 12 bases in between. Per germline, CDR1 SQVTM and CDR2 ANQGSEA. CDR3 sequence: CSARRGAEAFF. In DNA form, the CDR3 reads TGCAGCGCCCGACGGGGTGCTGAAGCTTTCTTT.

The rearrangement links TRBV28 to TRBJ1-5; the D gene is possibly TRBD1 (5 bases). V lost 9 bases to trimming and J lost 0 bases, with 15 bases between them. Per the germline V gene, CDR1 is MDHEN and CDR2 is SYDVKM. The CDR3 runs 15 residues. In DNA form, the CDR3 reads TGTGCCAGTAAATGGGGGGTTACTAGCAATCAGCCCCAGCATTTT. Encoded protein: CASKWGVTSNQPQHF. Looking up the rest from reference TRBV28 and TRBJ1-5 gives the full variable domain: DVKVTQSSRYLVKRTGEKVFLECVQDMDHENMFWYRQDPGLGLRLIYFSYDVKMKEKGDIPEGYSVSREKKERFSLILESASTNQTSMYLCASKWGVTSNQPQHFGDGTRLSIL.

This chain connects TRBV27 to TRBJ2-7; D not certain. The CDR3 spans 13 residues. Germline lookup yields CDR1 MNHEY and CDR2 SMNVEV (reference sequence). The V end lost 5 bases, the J end lost 2 bases, and 10 bases lay between the germline ends. The CDR3 protein is CASSVPSTYEQYF. As DNA, the CDR3 is TGTGCCAGCAGTGTCCCCAGTACCTACGAGCAGTACTTC.

The chain is built from TRBV7-9 and TRBJ2-1; possibly TRBD2 for D (6 bases). CDR1 is SEHNR, CDR2 FQNEAQ, per germline (reference sequence). CDR3 length equals 14 residues. The V end lost 1 base, the J end lost 12 bases, and 16 bases lay between the germline ends. The CDR3 coding sequence is TGTGCCAGCAGCTTAGGCTCCGGGGGTCATCGGCAGTTCTTC. Translated: CASSLGSGGHRQFF.